This T cell receptor (beta chain) was recovered during a study of cytotoxic CD8 clonotypes in ibrutinib-treated CLL. Study-wide findings and caveats: Baseline clonality exceeded age-matched healthy donors and tracked circulating CD8+ T-cell counts. Clonotypes that were public were uncommon, and they contracted or stayed stable on treatment.

Only in-frame clones appear in the TCRdb table, and some are missing; sequencing was by immunoSEQ multiplex PCR. The table lists approximately 70,000 clones, 80% of them singletons. In its sample, this clone was seen once. Its cognate antigen is unknown. The receptor comes from a human donor with chronic lymphocytic leukemia. Sequencing used PBMCs, obtained at disease progression, from a patient treated with ibrutinib.

Here the CDR3 DNA reads TGTGCCAGCAGCTTAGATGGCCCTTCCAAAAACATTCAGTACTTC. Translating gives CASSLDGPSKNIQYF. The chain is built from TRBV7-8 and TRBJ2-4; D not certain. V lost 1 base and J lost 2, with 9 bases in between. This CDR3 has 15 amino acids. Germline CDR1 and CDR2: SGHVS and FQNEAQ.